A single sample is the source of the 14 T cell receptor beta chains below, sequenced in a study of technical replicates of blood from several donors. Only in-frame clones appear in the TCRdb table, and some are missing; sequencing was by immunoSEQ multiplex PCR. This sample carries some 70,000 clones, roughly 97% of them seen once, and the ten largest clones take over 0.2%. Specimen: T cells isolated from PBMCs. The receptors stem from a human donor in good health.

CDR3 nucleotide sequence: TGCGCCAGCAGCTCCACCTACGAGCAGTACTTC. Its protein product is CASSSTYEQYF. This chain uses TRBV5-1 with TRBJ2-7; D unresolved. The germline CDR1 and CDR2 sequences are SGHRS and YFSETQ. CDR3 length equals 11 residues. V was cut by 3 bases and J by 2 bases, with 3 bases left in between.

CDR3 amino acids: CASSRSPGHSSTDTQYF. DNA of the CDR3: TGCGCCAGCAGCCGATCCCCGGGACACTCCAGCACAGATACGCAGTATTTT. The chain carries TRBV4-1 and TRBJ2-3; the D gene is possibly TRBD1 (6 bases). V dropped 4 bases and J dropped 0 bases, with 17 bases sitting between them. Germline assignment: CDR1 MGHRA and CDR2 YSYEKL. The CDR3 has 17 amino acids.

The V call is TRBV10-2, the J call TRBJ2-7, with D hard to call. Per germline, CDR1 WSHSY and CDR2 SAAADI. CDR3 size: 10 residues. Trimming took off 8 bases at V and 4 bases at J, with 6 bases between the two ends. CDR3 sequence: CASLLYEQYF. CDR3 bases: TGCGCCAGCCTCCTATACGAGCAGTACTTC.

The rearrangement uses TRBV19 and TRBJ2-7; 7 nucleotides align to TRBD1. V lost 8 bases, J lost 7 bases, and 20 bases stayed unmatched. This CDR3 spans 16 amino acids. Looked up from germline, CDR1 is LNHDA and CDR2 is SQIVND (reference sequence). The DNA for the CDR3 is TGTGCCAGTTCGCCTGACCGGGACAGAAACACCCTGGAGCAGTACTTC. Translation: CASSPDRDRNTLEQYF. Complete variable domain (other parts from reference TRBV19 and TRBJ2-7): DGGITQSPKYLFRKEGQNVTLSCEQNLNHDAMYWYRQDPGQGLRLIYYSQIVNDFQKGDIAEGYSVSREKKESFPLTVTSAQKNPTAFYLCASSPDRDRNTLEQYFGPGTRLTVT.

The gene calls are TRBV14 and TRBJ2-7, with 12 bases aligning to TRBD1. The CDR3 is 15 amino acids. Germline trimming cut 2 bases from V and 6 bases from J; bases unmatched to any gene: 5. In germline, CDR1 is SGHDN, CDR2 FVKESK. CDR3 loop: CASSQSWDRGREQYF. The CDR3 nucleotides are TGTGCCAGCAGCCAATCGTGGGACAGGGGGCGCGAGCAGTACTTC.

The chain employs TRBV19 and TRBJ2-7; tentative D call: TRBD1 (5 bases). V lost 3 bases and J lost 3, with 12 bases in between. The CDR3 spans 14 residues. Germline V CDR1 and CDR2: LNHDA, SQIVND (reference sequence). CDR3 residues: CASSMGRVGYEQYF. CDR3 nucleotides: TGTGCCAGTAGTATGGGCAGGGTCGGCTACGAGCAGTACTTC. Complete variable domain (other parts from reference TRBV19 and TRBJ2-7): DGGITQSPKYLFRKEGQNVTLSCEQNLNHDAMYWYRQDPGQGLRLIYYSQIVNDFQKGDIAEGYSVSREKKESFPLTVTSAQKNPTAFYLCASSMGRVGYEQYFGPGTRLTVT.

The rearrangement joins TRBV5-7 to TRBJ1-1; 10 nucleotides agree with TRBD1. TRBV5-7 is labeled an ORF, and its function is uncertain. Losses at the gene ends were 0 bases for V and 0 bases for J; bases not matched to a gene: 8. The CDR3 consists of 18 residues. In DNA, the CDR3 is TGTGCCAGCAGCTTGGACGACAGGGGGCAACTAATGAACACTGAAGCTTTCTTT. This encodes CASSLDDRGQLMNTEAFF.

The chain combines TRBV6-1 with TRBJ1-5; D is undetermined. With 2 bases removed from V and 4 bases from J, the gap between germline ends came to 9 bases. Germline CDR1 is MNHNS and CDR2 is SASEGT. CDR3 length equals 14 residues. The CDR3 sequence: CASSETEVNQPQHF. In nucleotides, the CDR3 is TGTGCCAGCAGTGAAACGGAGGTAAATCAGCCCCAGCATTTT.

In DNA, the CDR3 is TGTGCCAGCAGAGGGCGGGGCAGGGAGACAGATACGCAGTATTTT. This gives the protein CASRGRGRETDTQYF. The chain couples TRBV6-5 to TRBJ2-3; TRBD2 might be the D (6 bases). CDR1 is MNHEY, CDR2 SVGAGI, per germline. The CDR3 length is 15 residues. Trimming cost V 6 bases and J 3 bases, with 16 bases left between them.

In this sample, this clone turned up once. The chain uses TRBV29-1 and TRBJ2-7; the match to TRBD1 covers 9 bases. This CDR3 contains 13 residues. The V and J ends lost 4 bases and 3 bases, in that order; junction bases with no gene match: 4. Germline CDR1 is SQVTM and CDR2 is ANQGSEA. CDR3 sequence reads: CSVVGQGFYEQYF. CDR3 coding DNA: TGCAGCGTTGTGGGACAGGGATTCTACGAGCAGTACTTC.

CDR3 in amino acids: CASSSTTSGHNEQFF. The CDR3, as DNA: TGTGCCAGCAGTTCTACCACTAGCGGTCACAATGAGCAGTTCTTC. The rearrangement joins TRBV7-3 to TRBJ2-1, with 8 bases aligning to TRBD2. Trimming removed 6 bases from V and 5 bases from J; junction bases left unmatched: 9. The CDR3 is 15 residues long. Per the germline V gene, CDR1 is SGHTA and CDR2 is FQGTGA.

This chain connects TRBV9 to TRBJ2-7, with D tentatively TRBD2 (5 bases). V was cut by 4 bases and J by 3 bases, with 14 bases left in between. Germline lookup yields CDR1 SGDLS and CDR2 YYNGEE. This CDR3 region has 14 residues. The CDR3 loop reads CASSPAVGVYEQYF. In DNA, the CDR3 is TGTGCCAGCAGCCCTGCCGTCGGGGTCTACGAGCAGTACTTC.

The chain carries TRBV19 and TRBJ2-1; D gene unclear. Trimming took 5 bases from V and 5 from J, leaving 16 bases between them. This CDR3 is built from 15 residues. CDR1 and CDR2 (germline): LNHDA, SQIVND (reference sequence). Written as DNA, the CDR3 is TGTGCCAGTAGTCGCCTCTTCTCGAGGAACAATGAGCAGTTCTTC. This gives the protein CASSRLFSRNNEQFF.

The genes are TRBV28 and TRBJ1-1; D unresolved. Germline CDR1 reads MDHEN; CDR2 reads SYDVKM. The CDR3 has 11 amino acids. The V end lost 7 bases, the J end lost 10 bases, and 13 bases lay between the germline ends. CDR3 amino acids: CASKSGARAFF. The CDR3 DNA reads as TGTGCCAGCAAGTCAGGCGCGAGAGCTTTCTTT.